What follows are 16 T cell receptor beta chains derived from one specimen sequenced in a study of T-cell reconstitution after alpha-beta-depleted transplantation in children. Unique molecular identifiers were used to barcode this TCRbeta library. TCRdb redid the calling of the PCR reads with MiXCR, one entry per CDR3 protein. Counted here are about a million distinct CDR3 sequences, less than 30% occurring once; the ten biggest clones make up more than 25%. Sequencing was performed on PBMCs, mostly from graft donor cells, taken 360 days after TCRalphabeta/CD19-depleted stem cell transplant. These receptors originate from a boy in the first two years of life who had a stem cell transplant for SCID, so the T cells may come from the graft donor.

The chain joins TRBV29-1 to TRBJ2-5; TRBD1 matches at 8 bases. Germline loops: CDR1 SQVTM, CDR2 ANQGSEA. With V trimmed by 7 bases and J by 5 bases, 12 bases remained unmatched. This CDR3 is 14 amino acids long. The CDR3 region is CSAPPGQGRETQYF. The CDR3 DNA reads as TGCAGCGCCCCGCCCGGACAGGGAAGGGAGACCCAGTACTTC.

This chain uses TRBV11-2 with TRBJ1-1; possibly TRBD1 for D (5 bases). The CDR3 runs to 16 residues. Germline CDR1 reads SGHAT; CDR2 reads FQNNGV. V was cut by 4 bases and J by 3 bases, with 18 bases left in between. CDR3 amino acids: CASSSGVFVGDTEAFF. The CDR3 coding sequence is TGTGCCAGCAGCTCGGGCGTTTTCGTAGGGGACACTGAAGCTTTCTTT.

The rearrangement uses TRBV20-1 and TRBJ2-1, with 8 bases identical to TRBD2. Germline V gives CDR1 DFQATT, CDR2 SNEGSKA (reference sequence). The J segment lost 8 bases and the V segment lost 5 bases, leaving 14 bases of the junction unmatched. The CDR3 contains 15 residues. Here the CDR3 DNA reads TGCAGTGCTCACCCCGGGACTAGAAGCGGCCATGAGCAGTTCTTC. Translated: CSAHPGTRSGHEQFF.

The genes are TRBV13 and TRBJ2-3; 7 bases align to TRBD1. J gave up 4 bases and V 2 bases, and 12 bases lay outside the gene matches. The CDR3 is 17 residues long. Germline V gene sequence: CDR1 PRHDT, CDR2 FYEKMQ (reference sequence). The CDR3 here is CASSLRVDRAVADTQYF. As DNA, the CDR3 is TGTGCCAGCAGCTTAAGAGTCGACAGGGCGGTAGCAGATACGCAGTATTTT.

This clonotype was observed a handful of times. J is TRBJ2-1 and V is TRBV6-2 or TRBV6-3; D ambiguous. Per the germline V gene, CDR1 is MNHEY and CDR2 is SVGEGT. This CDR3 contains 13 residues. V was cut by 2 bases and J by 4 bases, with 6 bases left in between. CDR3 in DNA: TGTGCCAGCAGTTACGGCCTTTACAATGAGCAGTTCTTC. This sequence encodes CASSYGLYNEQFF.

This clonotype was seen more than once but under ten times. The chain couples TRBV29-1 to TRBJ2-1; TRBD2 matches 9 bases. This CDR3 spans 14 amino acids. The junction had 9 bases not matched to a gene; V was cut back by 6 bases and J by 6 bases. The germline V gene encodes CDR1 SQVTM and CDR2 ANQGSEA. The CDR3 loop is CSVGGGRGSNEQFF. CDR3 coding DNA: TGCAGCGTGGGGGGCGGGAGGGGGTCCAATGAGCAGTTCTTC.

V is TRBV13 and J is TRBJ2-2; D may be TRBD2 (6 bases). Germline CDR1 reads PRHDT; CDR2 reads FYEKMQ (reference sequence). The germline V and J ends were trimmed by 3 bases and 4 bases, with 9 bases remaining between them. The CDR3 totals 14 residues. CDR3 protein: CASSLGEATGELFF. In DNA, the CDR3 is TGTGCCAGCAGCTTGGGGGAGGCCACCGGGGAGCTGTTTTTT.

This clonotype was picked up a small number of times. The chain joins TRBV24-1 to TRBJ2-3; maybe TRBD1 (5 bases). V shed 9 bases and J shed 0 bases, with 9 bases lying between them. Germline lookup yields CDR1 KGHDR and CDR2 SFDVKD. The length of the CDR3 is 13 residues. The CDR3 DNA reads TGTGCCACCGGGGCCGGGAGCACAGATACGCAGTATTTT. Its protein is CATGAGSTDTQYF.

The chain couples TRBV15 to TRBJ2-1, with TRBD2 as a possible D gene (5 bases). Trimming cost V 0 bases and J 2 bases, with 11 bases left between them. The CDR3 sequence is 16 residues long. CDR1 is LNHNV, CDR2 YYDKDF, per germline (reference sequence). CDR3 loop: CATSREVGGPYNEQFF. The CDR3 bases are TGTGCCACCAGCAGAGAAGTAGGCGGGCCCTACAATGAGCAGTTCTTC. Supplemented by reference TRBV15 and TRBJ2-1, the full variable domain reads DAMVIQNPRYQVTQFGKPVTLSCSQTLNHNVMYWYQQKSSQAPKLLFHYYDKDFNNEADTPDNFQSRRPNTSFCFLDIRSPGLGDTAMYLCATSREVGGPYNEQFFGPGTRLTVL.

The chain recombines TRBV6-5 with TRBJ2-2, with D perhaps given as TRBD1 or TRBD2 (6 bases each). The ends were cut back, 0 bases at V and 6 bases at J, with 17 bases in the middle. Looked up from germline, CDR1 is MNHEY and CDR2 is SVGAGI. The CDR3 has 17 amino acids. CDR3 bases: TGTGCCAGCAGTTACTCCCCAGAGGGGGGCGGGGCCGGGGAGCTGTTTTTT. It yields the protein CASSYSPEGGGAGELFF.

This clonotype has at least ten counts. This rearrangement joins TRBV4-1 to TRBJ1-5; weak D call: TRBD1 (6 bases). The germline gives CDR1 MGHRA, CDR2 YSYEKL. V was cut by 1 base and J by 6 bases, with 16 bases left in between. The CDR3 runs 16 residues. The CDR3 region has the DNA TGCGCCAGCAGCCAAGCACCCACAGGGTGGATTCAGCCCCAGCATTTT. Encoded protein: CASSQAPTGWIQPQHF.

The chain carries TRBV5-1 and TRBJ1-1, with D possibly TRBD1 on 6 matching bases. The V and J ends lost 0 bases and 4 bases respectively, with 13 bases between them. CDR3 length equals 15 residues. Germline V gives CDR1 SGHRS, CDR2 YFSETQ. Here the CDR3 reads CASSLGGGIVTEAFF. The CDR3 nucleotides read TGCGCCAGCAGCTTGGGAGGGGGAATTGTCACTGAAGCTTTCTTT. Together with reference TRBV5-1 and TRBJ1-1, the CDR3 gives the full variable domain: KAGVTQTPRYLIKTRGQQVTLSCSPISGHRSVSWYQQTPGQGLQFLFEYFSETQRNKGNFPGRFSGRQFSNSRSEMNVSTLELGDSALYLCASSLGGGIVTEAFFGQGTRLTVV.

This clonotype occurred many times. The rearrangement uses TRBV28 and TRBJ2-2, with D perhaps matching TRBD1 (5 bases). The CDR3 extends over 15 amino acids. Germline V gives CDR1 MDHEN, CDR2 SYDVKM. Trimming cost V 3 bases and J 6 bases, with 14 bases left between them. The CDR3 loop reads CASSFWRQGSGELFF. The CDR3 DNA reads as TGTGCCAGCAGTTTTTGGCGCCAGGGCTCCGGGGAGCTGTTTTTT.

V and J are TRBV5-5 and TRBJ2-1; 8 nucleotides agree with TRBD2. V lost 7 bases and J lost 3; bases outside the gene matches: 3. Germline V CDR1 and CDR2: SGHKS, YYEKEE (reference sequence). This CDR3 comprises 13 residues. CDR3 nucleotide sequence: TGTGCCAGCCAAGCGGGGGACTACAATGAGCAGTTCTTC. Amino acid sequence: CASQAGDYNEQFF.

This chain joins TRBV4-2 and TRBJ2-1; 12 positions agree with TRBD2. Germline values: CDR1 LGHNA, CDR2 YNFKEQ. Trimming at V came to 4 bases and at J to 0 bases, leaving 7 bases not matched to a gene. CDR3 length: 18 amino acids. The CDR3 spells CASSPRLAGVSSYNEQFF. The DNA of the CDR3 is TGTGCCAGCAGCCCCAGACTAGCGGGGGTCAGCTCCTACAATGAGCAGTTCTTC.

This clonotype was seen more than once but under ten times. The chain carries TRBV6-1 and TRBJ2-7; 11 nucleotides match TRBD2. This CDR3 is built from 16 residues. The junction had 15 bases not matched to a gene; V was cut back by 7 bases and J by 7 bases. The germline V gene has CDR1 MNHNS and CDR2 SASEGT. The CDR3 here is CASIATASGGQGEQYF. The CDR3 DNA is TGTGCCAGCATCGCCACCGCTAGCGGGGGGCAGGGGGAGCAGTACTTC.